A single T cell receptor beta chain is shown here with its context. The sample belongs to a study of OX40 agonist ivuxolimab in advanced cancers. Study details: Hepatocellular carcinoma, melanoma, renal cell or head and neck cancer affected the dose-escalation patients. Prior anti-PD-1, anti-PD-L1 or anti-CTLA-4 therapy did not bar entry, and about 38% had some.

The CDR3 covers 14 residues. With 0 bases clipped from V and 1 base from J, the junction kept 1 base outside the gene matches. CDR1 and CDR2 from the germline V gene are GTSNPN and SVGIG (reference sequence). Here immunoSEQ multiplex PCR was the method, and the copy in TCRdb shows in-frame clones only, minus some. The sample records under 85,000 clones, approximately 79% being singletons. The chain links TRBV30 to TRBJ1-1; 8 bases match TRBD1. The clonotype comes from an adult with an advanced solid tumor such as melanoma, head and neck, liver or kidney cancer. This specimen consisted of CD4+ or CD8+ T cells sorted from blood, obtained in a trial of the OX40 agonist ivuxolimab. The CDR3 reads CAWSVQGANTEAFF. DNA of the CDR3: TGTGCCTGGAGTGTTCAGGGGGCGAACACTGAAGCTTTCTTT. Drawing the rest from reference TRBV30 and TRBJ1-1, the complete variable domain is SQTIHQWPATLVQPVGSPLSLECTVEGTSNPNLYWYRQAAGRGLQLLFYSVGIGQISSEVPQNLSASRPQDRQFILSSKKLLLSDSGFYLCAWSVQGANTEAFFGQGTRLTVV.